A selection of T cell receptor beta chains follows, all from one sample in a study of cytomegalovirus exposure and HLA in healthy donors. Only in-frame clones appear in the TCRdb table, and some are missing; sequencing was by immunoSEQ multiplex PCR. The sample lists about 120,000 clones, approximately 89% seen once, with 1.5% to 2% in the top ten. The sequencing input was PBMCs. Source of these receptors: a man younger than 35 in good health and CMV-seronegative. Each CDR3 is given with its conserved first and last residue. The D gene is left open where the match is weak. A clone size is listed for some rows: how often the clone was seen (once, few, many), or a class if it is expanded.

v_gene	d_gene	abundance	j_gene	CDR3nt	CDR3aa
TRBV28	-	-	TRBJ1-6	TGTGCCAGCAGTCTGTACACAAGCTCCTATAATTCACCCCTCCACTTT	CASSLYTSSYNSPLHF
TRBV4-1	-	-	TRBJ2-2	TGCGCCAGCAGCCACCGGAGGGCCGCAGGGGAGCTGTTTTTT	CASSHRRAAGELFF
TRBV2	-	-	TRBJ1-1	TGTGCCAGAACGGGGGTTCAATCTTCCACTGAAGCTTTCTTT	CARTGVQSSTEAFF
TRBV25-1	TRBD1	-	TRBJ2-2	TGTGCCAGCAGTCCACCGGGACAGGGTATCCCCGGGGAGCTGTTTTTT	CASSPPGQGIPGELFF
TRBV7-6	TRBD1	-	TRBJ2-7	TGTGCCAGCAGCTTGGGTGACAGGGCACTCGAGCAGTACTTC	CASSLGDRALEQYF
TRBV9	-	-	TRBJ2-3	TGTGCCAGCAGCCCTCACAGGGAAGATACGCAGTATTTT	CASSPHREDTQYF
TRBV30	TRBD1	-	TRBJ1-6	TGTGCCTGGAGTATTTTGACAGGGCCTCTTGAAGCCCTCCACTTT	CAWSILTGPLEALHF
TRBV6-1	-	once	TRBJ2-7	TGTGCCAGCAGTCCGAGACCGGGAACCACCTACGAGCAGTACTTC	CASSPRPGTTYEQYF
TRBV4-3	TRBD1	once	TRBJ2-1	TGCGCCAGCAGCCCCGCCTCTTCAGGGACAGCCCGCGGCGATGAGCAGTTCTTC	CASSPASSGTARGDEQFF
TRBV6-5	-	-	TRBJ1-1	TGTGCCAGCGGCCGGGACAAGAACACTGAAGCTTTCTTT	CASGRDKNTEAFF